The TCR beta chain under discussion was sequenced for a study of STAT3 mutations in large granular lymphocyte leukemia. Study information: Over half of T-LGLL patients had one or more immunosuppressive regimens.

Whole-study results and caveats: Differing intervals and regimens complicate linking therapy response to clone burden. Every T-cell large granular lymphocyte leukemia patient had at least one immunodominant TCR beta clonotype.

The data were produced by immunoSEQ multiplex PCR, yet TCRdb's version contains in-frame clones alone and is incomplete. The sample has 10,000 to 15,000 clones; just over 85% are singletons. This clone was seen just once. Its cognate antigen is unknown. Trimming pared 4 bases from V and 5 bases from J, leaving 14 bases between. CDR3 length equals 14 residues. Germline V gene sequence: CDR1 SNHLY, CDR2 FYNNEI. The sequencing input was PBMCs. This clonotype originated in a human donor with T large granular lymphocyte leukemia. Some clones in this sample may be carry-over from other donors' samples. The chain couples TRBV2 to TRBJ2-5; D is undetermined. Here the CDR3 DNA reads TGTGCCAGCAGTGCCGCCAGCCCGTGGGAGACCCAGTACTTC. It yields the protein CASSAASPWETQYF.